A single sample gave rise to the 23 T cell receptor beta chains below, sequenced in a study of cytomegalovirus exposure and HLA in healthy donors. Profiling relied on immunoSEQ multiplex PCR, and the TCRdb table lists in-frame clones only, not all of them. The profile covers 200,000 to 250,000 clones, with over 65% appearing a single time and 5.5% to 7% taken by the ten largest. Sequencing was done on a sample of PBMCs. Source of these receptors: a woman under 30 in good health and CMV-seronegative.

This chain uses TRBV6-5 with TRBJ2-4; D assignment may be TRBD1 or TRBD2 (6 bases each). Trimming shortened V by 11 bases and J by 0 bases, and 17 bases separated the two germline ends. This CDR3 is built from 15 residues. From germline, CDR1 is MNHEY and CDR2 SVGAGI. The CDR3 bases are TGTGCCTCTTCTTTGGGGGGCCTAGCCAAAAACATTCAGTACTTC. It encodes CASSLGGLAKNIQYF.

V and J are TRBV10-1 and TRBJ1-1; weak D call: TRBD1 (6 bases). Germline lookup yields CDR1 WNHNN and CDR2 SYGVQD (reference sequence). This CDR3 has 15 amino acids. V shed 0 bases and J shed 0 bases, with 8 bases lying between them. CDR3: CASSESRTVNTEAFF. CDR3 DNA: TGCGCCAGCAGTGAGTCCCGGACAGTGAACACTGAAGCTTTCTTT.

This chain connects TRBV15 to TRBJ2-2, with 14 bases that match TRBD2. Germline assignment: CDR1 LNHNV and CDR2 YYDKDF (reference sequence). Trimming removed 0 bases from V and 1 base from J; junction bases left unmatched: 7. This CDR3 is 20 amino acids long. CDR3 nucleotide sequence: TGTGCCACCAGCAGAGATATCGGACTAGCGGGAGGTCTGAACACCGGGGAGCTGTTTTTT. Amino acids: CATSRDIGLAGGLNTGELFF.

Comment on this clone: Other DNA variants within this sample encode the same CDR3. The genes are TRBV30 and TRBJ1-5; D might be TRBD1 (5 bases). The V gene's germline CDR1 is GTSNPN and CDR2 SVGIG (reference sequence). This CDR3 is 13 amino acids long. Deletions cut 1 base from V and 5 bases from J, with 9 bases between. The DNA for the CDR3 is TGTGCCTGGAGTGGTGGGACTTATCAGCCCCAGCATTTT. Encoded protein: CAWSGGTYQPQHF.

This clone was seen a single time. The chain uses TRBV2 and TRBJ1-5; D unclear. CDR3 length: 14 residues. V dropped 10 bases and J dropped 1 base, with 14 bases sitting between them. Germline assignment: CDR1 SNHLY and CDR2 FYNNEI. CDR3 DNA sequence: TGTGCCACCTCAATTATGGGCAGCAATCAGCCCCAGCATTTT. Translation: CATSIMGSNQPQHF.

The chain couples TRBV9 to TRBJ1-5; TRBD1 is a possible D gene (5 bases). Deletions cut 2 bases from V and 2 bases from J, with 11 bases between. This CDR3 region has 15 residues. Germline V gene data show CDR1 as SGDLS and CDR2 as YYNGEE. CDR3 loop: CASSVGEGGNQPQHF. In nucleotides, the CDR3 is TGTGCCAGCAGCGTGGGGGAAGGCGGCAATCAGCCCCAGCATTTT.

The chain couples TRBV5-1 to TRBJ1-1; no reliable D call. Trimming left V 3 bases short and J 0 bases short, with 6 bases between. The CDR3 runs to 13 residues. Germline V gene sequence: CDR1 SGHRS, CDR2 YFSETQ. The CDR3, as DNA: TGCGCCAGCAGCTCACAGATGAACACTGAAGCTTTCTTT. This sequence encodes CASSSQMNTEAFF.

This clone was observed a handful of times. The V call is TRBV15, the J call TRBJ2-5; TRBD2 agrees at 14 bases. Germline V lookup: CDR1 LNHNV, CDR2 YYDKDF (reference sequence). The CDR3 spans 17 residues. With V trimmed by 3 bases and J by 2 bases, 5 bases remained unmatched. The CDR3 DNA follows: TGTGCCACCAGCAGTGGACTAGCGGGAGGAAATCAAGAGACCCAGTACTTC. Encoded protein: CATSSGLAGGNQETQYF. The full variable domain, with the rest looked up from reference TRBV15 and TRBJ2-5, is DAMVIQNPRYQVTQFGKPVTLSCSQTLNHNVMYWYQQKSSQAPKLLFHYYDKDFNNEADTPDNFQSRRPNTSFCFLDIRSPGLGDTAMYLCATSSGLAGGNQETQYFGPGTRLLVL.

V usage is TRBV6-6 and J usage is TRBJ2-7; D is ambiguous. Between the trimmed V and J ends, which lost 6 bases and 4 bases, there was a span of 16 bases. This CDR3 spans 14 amino acids. Germline values: CDR1 MNHNY, CDR2 SVGAGI (reference sequence). CDR3 loop: CASSPTGPGYEQYF. CDR3 DNA sequence: TGTGCCAGCAGCCCCACCGGACCTGGGTACGAGCAGTACTTC.

This clone was observed a handful of times. V gene TRBV7-8 combines with J gene TRBJ2-1, with TRBD2 matching over 8 bases. The CDR3 runs 18 residues. In germline, CDR1 is SGHVS, CDR2 FQNEAQ. Trimming at V came to 5 bases and at J to 0 bases, leaving 12 bases not matched to a gene. CDR3 sequence reads: CASSTRGASGHSYNEQFF. The CDR3 region has the DNA TGTGCCAGCAGCACCCGGGGGGCTAGCGGGCACTCCTACAATGAGCAGTTCTTC.

The rearrangement links TRBV6-5 to TRBJ2-1, with 9 positions matching TRBD1. Germline CDR1 reads MNHEY; CDR2 reads SVGAGI. Trimming cost V 5 bases and J 3 bases; bases outside gene matches: 5. The CDR3 contains 15 residues. CDR3 nucleotides: TGTGCCAGCAGTCCGGGACAGGGAGGCTACAATGAGCAGTTCTTC. Translating it yields CASSPGQGGYNEQFF.

J is TRBJ2-5 and V is TRBV30, with TRBD1 matching over 7 bases. Germline lookup yields CDR1 GTSNPN and CDR2 SVGIG (reference sequence). This CDR3 spans 13 amino acids. J was trimmed by 4 bases and V by 0 bases; bases with no gene match: 2. The CDR3 sequence is CAWSVGGLETQYF. The CDR3 region has the DNA TGTGCCTGGAGTGTAGGGGGCCTAGAGACCCAGTACTTC.

The chain joins TRBV4-1 to TRBJ2-1; 10 nucleotides align to TRBD2. The CDR3 extends over 16 amino acids. Trimming cost V 0 bases and J 7 bases; bases outside gene matches: 6. The germline gives CDR1 MGHRA, CDR2 YSYEKL. Here the CDR3 reads CASSQDWLAGANEQFF. The CDR3 nucleotides are TGCGCCAGCAGCCAAGATTGGCTAGCGGGAGCTAATGAGCAGTTCTTC.

The V and J genes are TRBV18 and TRBJ2-3; possibly TRBD1 or TRBD2 for D (5 bases each). Germline-derived CDR1 and CDR2 are KGHSH and LQKENI. This CDR3 has 16 residues. With 4 bases removed from V and 0 bases from J, the gap between germline ends came to 14 bases. CDR3 nucleotides: TGTGCCAGCTCACTCGTCCGGGACCCGAGCACAGATACGCAGTATTTT. Translating gives CASSLVRDPSTDTQYF.

The gene calls are TRBV9 and TRBJ1-1; D gene ambiguous. V was pared by 5 bases and J by 3 bases, with 8 bases between. Germline CDR1 SGDLS, CDR2 YYNGEE. The CDR3 is 12 residues long. The CDR3 sequence: CASRGVDTEAFF. In DNA form, the CDR3 reads TGTGCCAGCAGAGGAGTCGACACTGAAGCTTTCTTT.

This chain joins TRBV5-1 and TRBJ2-1; 9 bases agree with TRBD2. The trim removed 0 bases at V and 7 bases at J, leaving 5 bases unmatched. The germline V gene has CDR1 SGHRS and CDR2 YFSETQ. CDR3 length equals 15 residues. CDR3 residues: CASSLVAGGQNEQFF. CDR3 DNA: TGCGCCAGCAGCTTGGTGGCGGGGGGGCAAAATGAGCAGTTCTTC.

The J gene is TRBJ2-3, the V gene TRBV7-3, with D hard to call. The CDR3 consists of 13 residues. Germline V gives CDR1 SGHTA, CDR2 FQGTGA. The V and J ends lost 5 bases and 6 bases respectively, with 12 bases between them. This CDR3 reads CASSHSGGDTQYF. The CDR3 region has the DNA TGTGCCAGCAGCCATTCGGGTGGCGATACGCAGTATTTT.

The chain carries TRBV28 and TRBJ1-2; 7 positions match TRBD1. The germline gives CDR1 MDHEN, CDR2 SYDVKM. V lost 7 bases and J lost 8; bases outside the gene matches: 13. The CDR3 totals 14 residues. CDR3 protein: CASITGNRGWGYTF. As DNA, the CDR3 is TGTGCCAGCATCACCGGGAACAGGGGTTGGGGCTACACCTTC.

For the CDR3, the DNA is TGCGCCAGCTCGGGGGGAGGAGCTGGGGCCAACGTCCTGACTTTC. Residues: CASSGGGAGANVLTF. The rearrangement joins TRBV5-1 to TRBJ2-6, with 7 bases that match TRBD2. The CDR3 has 15 amino acids. Germline V gives CDR1 SGHRS, CDR2 YFSETQ. Germline trimming cut 7 bases from V and 2 bases from J; bases unmatched to any gene: 6.

The V call is TRBV6-6, the J call TRBJ2-7, with D perhaps TRBD1 or TRBD2 (6 bases each). V lost 5 bases and J lost 6, with 20 bases in between. CDR1 is MNHNY and CDR2 is SVGAGI in the germline V gene (reference sequence). The CDR3 has 15 amino acids. The CDR3 region is CASSNIGTGRFEQYF. Written as DNA, the CDR3 is TGTGCCAGCAGTAACATAGGAACAGGGAGGTTCGAGCAGTACTTC.

This chain links TRBV15 with TRBJ2-1; 7 bases agree with TRBD1. The germline V gene encodes CDR1 LNHNV and CDR2 YYDKDF (reference sequence). Trimming took 4 bases from V and 8 from J; bases not matched to a gene: 5. The CDR3 length is 13 residues. The DNA of the CDR3 is TGTGCCACCAGCAAAACAGGGGAGCATGAGCAGTTCTTC. Its translation is CATSKTGEHEQFF.

The table lists this clone with a count of one. The chain joins TRBV6-5 to TRBJ1-1; D is undetermined. V was trimmed by 6 bases and J by 2 bases, leaving 7 bases between them. Germline V gene sequence: CDR1 MNHEY, CDR2 SVGAGI. This CDR3 is built from 12 residues. The CDR3 nucleotides read TGTGCCAGCAGGCACTATAACACTGAAGCTTTCTTT. This codes for CASRHYNTEAFF.

Only one count was recorded for this clone. The chain recombines TRBV7-6 with TRBJ1-3, with TRBD1 as a possible D gene (6 bases). V gave up 8 bases and J gave up 0 bases, with 17 bases separating them. The CDR3 extends over 16 amino acids. CDR1 is SGHVS, CDR2 FNYEAQ, per germline. The CDR3 loop is CASGGGLTFSGNTIYF. The CDR3 DNA reads as TGTGCCAGCGGAGGGGGACTGACTTTCTCTGGAAACACCATATATTTT. The full variable domain, rest sourced from reference TRBV7-6 and TRBJ1-3, is GAGVSQSPRYKVTKRGQDVALRCDPISGHVSLYWYRQALGQGPEFLTYFNYEAQQDKSGLPNDRFSAERPEGSISTLTIQRTEQRDSAMYRCASGGGLTFSGNTIYFGEGSWLTVV.